One sample yielded the 8 T cell receptor beta chains listed below, sequenced in a study of beta chain features in type 1 diabetes. These receptors have no known antigen. Study-wide results and limits: TCRB CDR3 length was moderately but significantly reduced in all four CD4+ subsets of Type 1 diabetes patients.

Every isolated RNA sample was fully reverse transcribed, so sequencing captured expressed TCRB transcripts. Sequencing was performed with immunoSEQ multiplex PCR; in TCRdb, only in-frame clones are kept and a portion is missing. The sample has about 160,000 clones, around 8% seen once. Material for sequencing was central memory CD4+ T cells from blood. The receptors were sampled from a woman aged 18 to 35 with type 1 diabetes.

V is TRBV11-3 and J is TRBJ2-2; D unclear. Trimming pared 8 bases from V and 0 bases from J, leaving 10 bases between. Germline-derived CDR1 and CDR2 are SGHNT and YENEEA. The CDR3 covers 14 residues. The CDR3 reads CASLPMTNTGELFF. CDR3 sequence (DNA): TGTGCCAGCCTCCCTATGACGAACACCGGGGAGCTGTTTTTT.

The rearrangement uses TRBV11-3 and TRBJ2-4; no reliable D call. Germline V gene lookup returns CDR1 SGHNT and CDR2 YENEEA. Trimming cost V 8 bases and J 1 base, with 18 bases left between them. The length of the CDR3 is 16 residues. Here the CDR3 DNA reads TGTGCCAGCTCACAGAGCCTTCCGTTGGCCAAAAACATTCAGTACTTC. Translation gives CASSQSLPLAKNIQYF. The full variable domain, completed using reference TRBV11-3 and TRBJ2-4, is EAGVVQSPRYKIIEKKQPVAFWCNPISGHNTLYWYLQNLGQGPELLIRYENEEAVDDSQLPKDRFSAERLKGVDSTLKIQPAELGDSAVYLCASSQSLPLAKNIQYFGAGTRLSVL.

The rearrangement links TRBV27 to TRBJ2-1, with 8 bases lining up with TRBD2. The CDR3 extends over 15 amino acids. Germline assignment: CDR1 MNHEY and CDR2 SMNVEV (reference sequence). V lost 8 bases, J lost 3 bases, and 9 bases stayed unmatched. CDR3 protein: CASGRAGANYNEQFF. CDR3 nucleotides: TGTGCCAGCGGTAGAGCGGGGGCAAACTACAATGAGCAGTTCTTC.

The chain combines TRBV7-2 with TRBJ1-2, with D hard to call. Germline V gene data show CDR1 as SGHTA and CDR2 as FQGNSA. The V end lost 6 bases, the J end lost 4 bases, and 15 bases lay between the germline ends. This CDR3 spans 14 amino acids. Here the CDR3 reads CASSQEGGGYGYTF. For the CDR3, the DNA is TGTGCCAGCAGTCAGGAGGGAGGCGGCTATGGCTACACCTTC.

This clone came up a few times. The chain combines TRBV5-1 with TRBJ2-5; 10 bases fit TRBD1. This CDR3 comprises 15 residues. The V and J ends lost 2 bases and 4 bases, in that order; junction bases with no gene match: 5. Germline V lookup: CDR1 SGHRS, CDR2 YFSETQ. CDR3 protein: CASSFFRDRGETQYF. As DNA, the CDR3 is TGCGCCAGCAGCTTTTTCCGGGACAGGGGAGAGACCCAGTACTTC.

V is TRBV5-4 and J is TRBJ2-5, with 7 bases that match TRBD2. The V and J ends lost 4 bases and 1 base, in that order; junction bases with no gene match: 7. Germline CDR1 reads SGHNT; CDR2 reads YYREEE (reference sequence). This CDR3 is 15 amino acids long. The CDR3 is CASSPGGGSQETQYF. The CDR3 coding sequence is TGTGCCAGCAGCCCGGGGGGAGGTTCCCAAGAGACCCAGTACTTC.

Ten or more counts support this clone. This chain links TRBV15 with TRBJ2-4; D possibly corresponds to TRBD1 (5 bases). CDR1 and CDR2 (germline): LNHNV, YYDKDF (reference sequence). V was cut by 0 bases and J by 0 bases, with 9 bases left in between. The CDR3 is 16 residues long. CDR3 DNA: TGTGCCACCAGCAGAGATAGGGGTCTAGCCAAAAACATTCAGTACTTC. This gives the protein CATSRDRGLAKNIQYF.

The V gene is TRBV7-2, the J gene TRBJ2-2; weak D call: TRBD1 (6 bases). The CDR3 loop spans 12 amino acids. Germline CDR1 SGHTA, CDR2 FQGNSA. The V end lost 8 bases, the J end lost 4 bases, and 8 bases lay between the germline ends. The DNA for the CDR3 is TGTGCCAGCGGGACAAGCACCGGGGAGCTGTTTTTT. Translated: CASGTSTGELFF.